This TCR beta chain stems from a study of prognosis after radiotherapy for stage I lung cancer. Overall study: Non-small cell lung cancer patients were all deemed medically inoperable. The study gave no patient concurrent therapy with stereotactic body radiotherapy. Study observations and caveats: Median unique TCR clone counts of approximately 9,100 versus 7,200 showed a fall after stereotactic body radiation therapy.

Notes on this clonotype: What it recognizes is unknown. It is likely a read error: a sequence one base away is far more abundant.

The CDR3 runs 17 residues. In germline, CDR1 is MNHGY, CDR2 SAAAGT. TCR beta CDR3 amplification from genomic DNA was performed by two-round multiplex PCR. Primers specific to each TRBV and TRBJ gene were used in first-round PCR. The second PCR round used universal primers. MiXCR was run by TCRdb on the multiplex PCR reads, yielding one entry per CDR3 protein. The sample has about 20,000 distinct CDR3 sequences; approximately 45% are singletons. The clonotype was recovered from a donor over 45 with non-small cell lung cancer. V is TRBV6-8 and J is TRBJ2-7, with 10 positions matching TRBD1. The sequences come from PBMCs, collected before or after stereotactic body radiation therapy (not recorded which). CDR3 coding DNA: TGTGCCAGCAGTTACCGGGACAGGGGACTAGAGCCCTACGATCAGTACTTC. It yields the protein CASSYRDRGLEPYDQYF.